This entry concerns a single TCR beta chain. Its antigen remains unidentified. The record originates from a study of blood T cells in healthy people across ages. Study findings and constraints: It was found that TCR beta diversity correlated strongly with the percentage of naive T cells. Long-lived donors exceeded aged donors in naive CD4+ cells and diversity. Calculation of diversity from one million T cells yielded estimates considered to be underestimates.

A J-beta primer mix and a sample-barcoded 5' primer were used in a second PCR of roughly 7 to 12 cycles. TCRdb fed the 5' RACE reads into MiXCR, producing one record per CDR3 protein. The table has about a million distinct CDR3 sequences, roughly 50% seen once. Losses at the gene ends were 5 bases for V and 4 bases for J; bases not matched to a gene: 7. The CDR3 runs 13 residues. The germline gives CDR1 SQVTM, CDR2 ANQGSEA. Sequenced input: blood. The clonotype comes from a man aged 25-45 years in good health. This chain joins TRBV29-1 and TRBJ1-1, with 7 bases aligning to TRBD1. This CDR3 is CSVTDRDFTEAFF. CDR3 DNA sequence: TGCAGCGTTACTGACAGGGACTTCACTGAAGCTTTCTTT.